These T cell receptor beta chains were read from a single sample in a study of somatic mutations in cytotoxic T cells in rheumatoid arthritis. The table came from immunoSEQ multiplex PCR; TCRdb's copy has only in-frame clones and leaves some out. The sample consists of several thousand clones, roughly 70% of them appearing once. Sequencing was done on a sample of CD8+ T cells sorted from blood. All receptors come from an adult with rheumatoid arthritis. Both conserved end residues are part of each CDR3. Each record gives: V gene, clone size, J gene, D gene, CDR3 protein, CDR3 DNA. The D gene is left open where the match is weak. Clone size appears in some rows only: once, few, many, or a class for an expanded clone.

V: TRBV7-3
size: -
J: TRBJ2-1
D: TRBD2
CDR3: CASSLLAGGPVEQFF
DNA: TGTGCCAGCAGCCTCCTAGCGGGGGGGCCTGTTGAGCAGTTCTTC

V: TRBV7-9
size: -
J: TRBJ1-4
D: TRBD1
CDR3: CASSLRDRAGLGNEKLFF
DNA: TGTGCCAGCAGCCTTCGGGACAGGGCGGGGTTGGGTAATGAAAAACTGTTTTTT

V: TRBV7-2
size: few
J: TRBJ1-6
D: -
CDR3: CASSPGTGNNSPLHF
DNA: TGTGCCAGCAGCCCTGGGACGGGGAATAATTCACCCCTCCACTTT

V: TRBV7-8
size: -
J: TRBJ2-7
D: TRBD2
CDR3: CASSFPGTSGGHEQYF
DNA: TGTGCCAGCAGCTTTCCCGGGACTAGCGGAGGGCACGAGCAGTACTTC

V: TRBV6-1
size: -
J: TRBJ1-2
D: TRBD1
CDR3: CASPGDSLYGYTF
DNA: TGTGCCAGCCCAGGGGACAGCCTCTATGGCTACACCTTC

V: TRBV7-6
size: -
J: TRBJ2-7
D: TRBD1
CDR3: CASSPGLGTGVEQYF
DNA: TGTGCCAGCAGCCCCGGGTTGGGGACAGGGGTCGAGCAGTACTTC

V: TRBV25-1
size: -
J: TRBJ2-5
D: -
CDR3: CASSAAKLDKQETQYF
DNA: TGTGCCAGCAGTGCCGCCAAACTCGATAAACAAGAGACCCAGTACTTC

V: TRBV4-1
size: -
J: TRBJ2-1
D: -
CDR3: CASSQESGPSLNEQFF
DNA: TGCGCCAGCAGCCAAGAAAGTGGGCCTAGTCTCAATGAGCAGTTCTTC

V: TRBV10-3
size: -
J: TRBJ1-4
D: TRBD1
CDR3: CAIKPQGEAEKLFF
DNA: TGTGCCATCAAGCCCCAGGGGGAAGCTGAAAAACTGTTTTTT

V: TRBV30
size: -
J: TRBJ1-2
D: -
CDR3: CARGFNYGYTF
DNA: TGTGCCCGGGGTTTTAACTATGGCTACACCTTC

V: TRBV11-2
size: -
J: TRBJ1-3
D: -
CDR3: CASSFRATLAGNTIYF
DNA: TGTGCCAGCAGCTTCCGGGCCACCCTGGCTGGAAACACCATATATTTT

V: TRBV27
size: -
J: TRBJ2-5
D: TRBD2
CDR3: CASSLSTSGGAGETQYF
DNA: TGTGCCAGCAGTTTATCAACTAGCGGGGGGGCCGGAGAGACCCAGTACTTC

V: TRBV7-9
size: -
J: TRBJ2-5
D: -
CDR3: CASSTRGRQETQYF
DNA: TGTGCCAGCAGCACTCGGGGGCGCCAAGAGACCCAGTACTTC

V: TRBV4-1
size: once
J: TRBJ2-5
D: -
CDR3: CASSPALGSLEETQYF
DNA: TGCGCCAGCAGCCCCGCACTAGGTAGCTTGGAAGAGACCCAGTACTTC

V: TRBV11-3
size: -
J: TRBJ2-1
D: TRBD1
CDR3: CASSGQVNEQFF
DNA: TGTGCCAGCAGCGGACAGGTCAATGAGCAGTTCTTC

V: TRBV29-1
size: -
J: TRBJ2-1
D: -
CDR3: CSVGSYNEQFF
DNA: TGCAGCGTTGGTTCTTACAATGAGCAGTTCTTC

V: TRBV14
size: few
J: TRBJ2-7
D: -
CDR3: CASSRSPDLIPHF
DNA: TGTGCCAGCAGCCGCAGCCCGGATCTCATACCGCACTTC

V: TRBV27
size: -
J: TRBJ2-6
D: -
CDR3: CASSSGRLSGANVLTF
DNA: TGTGCCAGCAGTTCGGGACGGCTCTCTGGGGCCAACGTCCTGACTTTC

V: TRBV7-9
size: -
J: TRBJ2-3
D: TRBD1
CDR3: CASSEQGLGTQYF
DNA: TGTGCCAGCAGCGAACAGGGGCTAGGGACGCAGTATTTT

V: TRBV4-3
size: -
J: TRBJ1-2
D: -
CDR3: CASSQNWNSYYGYTF
DNA: TGCGCCAGCAGCCAAAATTGGAACAGTTACTATGGCTACACCTTC

V: TRBV4-3
size: -
J: TRBJ2-7
D: -
CDR3: CASSQDYPGFYEQYF
DNA: TGCGCCAGCAGCCAAGACTACCCAGGGTTCTACGAGCAGTACTTC

V: TRBV4-3
size: -
J: TRBJ2-5
D: -
CDR3: CASSQEYTAFETQYF
DNA: TGCGCCAGCAGCCAAGAGTATACGGCATTTGAGACCCAGTACTTC

V: TRBV6-1
size: -
J: TRBJ2-3
D: TRBD2
CDR3: CASSEGSGSTDTQYF
DNA: TGTGCCAGCAGTGAAGGTAGCGGGAGCACAGATACGCAGTATTTT

V: TRBV6-1
size: once
J: TRBJ2-7
D: -
CDR3: CASVPGRIAYEQYF
DNA: TGTGCCAGCGTTCCGGGACGGATAGCCTACGAGCAGTACTTC

V: TRBV19
size: -
J: TRBJ1-6
D: -
CDR3: CASSTGVSPLHF
DNA: TGTGCCAGTAGTACAGGGGTTTCACCCCTCCACTTT

V: TRBV7-9
size: few
J: TRBJ1-2
D: -
CDR3: CASSYPGRINYGYTF
DNA: TGTGCCAGCAGCTATCCGGGAAGAATTAACTATGGCTACACCTTC

V: TRBV7-9
size: -
J: TRBJ2-1
D: TRBD1
CDR3: CASSSARDRGYNEQFF
DNA: TGTGCCAGCAGCTCAGCCCGGGACAGGGGCTACAATGAGCAGTTCTTC

V: TRBV29-1
size: -
J: TRBJ1-2
D: -
CDR3: CSVITPGITNYGYTF
DNA: TGCAGCGTTATTACCCCGGGAATAACTAACTATGGCTACACCTTC

V: TRBV6-5
size: -
J: TRBJ2-7
D: TRBD1
CDR3: CASSRQGVHEQYF
DNA: TGTGCCAGTTCGCGACAGGGGGTCCACGAGCAGTACTTC

V: TRBV7-3
size: -
J: TRBJ2-2
D: -
CDR3: CASSCLLYETNTGELFF
DNA: TGTGCCAGCAGCTGCCTACTTTACGAAACGAACACCGGGGAGCTGTTTTTT